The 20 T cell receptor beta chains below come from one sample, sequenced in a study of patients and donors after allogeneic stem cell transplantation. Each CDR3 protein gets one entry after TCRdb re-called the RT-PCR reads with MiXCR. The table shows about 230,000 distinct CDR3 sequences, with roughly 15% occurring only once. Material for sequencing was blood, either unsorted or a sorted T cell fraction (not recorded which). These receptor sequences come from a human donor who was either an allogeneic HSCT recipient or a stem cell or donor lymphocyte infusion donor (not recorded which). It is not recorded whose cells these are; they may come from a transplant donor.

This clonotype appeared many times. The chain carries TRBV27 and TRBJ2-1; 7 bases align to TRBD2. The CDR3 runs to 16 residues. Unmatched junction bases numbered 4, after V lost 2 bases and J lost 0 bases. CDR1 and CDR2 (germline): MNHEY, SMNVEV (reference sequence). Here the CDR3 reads CASSLRPGGSYNEQFF. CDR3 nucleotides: TGTGCCAGCAGTTTACGGCCGGGGGGCTCCTACAATGAGCAGTTCTTC.

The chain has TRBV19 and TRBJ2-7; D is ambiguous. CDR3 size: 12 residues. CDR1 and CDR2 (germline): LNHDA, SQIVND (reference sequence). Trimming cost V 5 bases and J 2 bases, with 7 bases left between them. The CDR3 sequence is CASSQETYEQYF. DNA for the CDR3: TGTGCCAGTAGTCAGGAGACCTACGAGCAGTACTTC.

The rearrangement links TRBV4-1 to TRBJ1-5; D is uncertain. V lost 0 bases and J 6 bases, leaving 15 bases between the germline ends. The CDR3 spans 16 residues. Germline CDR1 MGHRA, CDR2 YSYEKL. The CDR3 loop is CASSQDRWQAGQPQHF. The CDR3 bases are TGCGCCAGCAGCCAAGATAGGTGGCAGGCCGGTCAGCCCCAGCATTTT.

CDR3 protein: CSAIAYTEAFF. In DNA, the CDR3 is TGCAGTGCTATCGCATACACTGAAGCTTTCTTT. The V and J genes are TRBV20-1 and TRBJ1-1; D gene unclear. Trimming cost V 4 bases and J 3 bases, with 6 bases left between them. The CDR3 is 11 residues long. Germline V gene lookup returns CDR1 DFQATT and CDR2 SNEGSKA (reference sequence).

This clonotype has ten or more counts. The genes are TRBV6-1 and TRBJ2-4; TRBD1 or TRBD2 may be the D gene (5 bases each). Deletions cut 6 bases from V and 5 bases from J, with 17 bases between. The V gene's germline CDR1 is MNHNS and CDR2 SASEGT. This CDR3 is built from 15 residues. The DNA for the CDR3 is TGTGCCAGCAGAGTGAAGTGGGACGTCCAAAACATTCAGTACTTC. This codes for CASRVKWDVQNIQYF.

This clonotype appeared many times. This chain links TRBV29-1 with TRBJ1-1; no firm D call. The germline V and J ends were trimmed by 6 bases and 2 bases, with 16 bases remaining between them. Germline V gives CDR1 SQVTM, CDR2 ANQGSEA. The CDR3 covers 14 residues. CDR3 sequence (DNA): TGCAGCGTAGAACTAAGACGGAGAAACACTGAAGCTTTCTTT. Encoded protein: CSVELRRRNTEAFF.

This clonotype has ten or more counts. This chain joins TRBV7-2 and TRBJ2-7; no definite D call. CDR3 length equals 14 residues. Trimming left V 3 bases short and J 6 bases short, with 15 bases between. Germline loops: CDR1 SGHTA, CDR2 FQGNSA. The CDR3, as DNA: TGTGCCAGCAGCTTCATCGGGCCCCAGAGCGAGCAGTACTTC. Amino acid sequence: CASSFIGPQSEQYF.

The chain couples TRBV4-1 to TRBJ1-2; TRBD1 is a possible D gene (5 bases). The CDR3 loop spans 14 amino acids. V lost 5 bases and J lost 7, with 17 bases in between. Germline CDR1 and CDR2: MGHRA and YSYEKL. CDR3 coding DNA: TGCGCCAGCAGCGACGCAGGGAGCACGGCTGGCTACACCTTC. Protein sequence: CASSDAGSTAGYTF.

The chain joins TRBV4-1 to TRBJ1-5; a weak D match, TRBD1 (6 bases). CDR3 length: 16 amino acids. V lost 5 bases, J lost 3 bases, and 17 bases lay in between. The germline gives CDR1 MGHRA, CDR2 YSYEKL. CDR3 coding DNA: TGCGCCAGCAGCTCAGGAGGGGGACGGTTCAATCAGCCCCAGCATTTT. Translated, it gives CASSSGGGRFNQPQHF.

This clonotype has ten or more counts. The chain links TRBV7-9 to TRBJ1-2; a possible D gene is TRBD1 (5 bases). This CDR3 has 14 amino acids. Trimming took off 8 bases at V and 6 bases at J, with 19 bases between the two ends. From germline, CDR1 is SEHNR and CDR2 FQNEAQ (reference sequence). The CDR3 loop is CASPSTVGYNGYTF. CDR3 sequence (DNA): TGTGCCAGCCCATCGACAGTCGGATATAATGGCTACACCTTC.

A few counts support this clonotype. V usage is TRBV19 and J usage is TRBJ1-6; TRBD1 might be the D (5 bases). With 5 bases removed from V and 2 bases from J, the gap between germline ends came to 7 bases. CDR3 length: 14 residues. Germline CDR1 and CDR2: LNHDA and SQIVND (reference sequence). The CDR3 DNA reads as TGTGCCAGTAGTGACAGCACCTATAATTCACCCCTCCACTTT. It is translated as CASSDSTYNSPLHF.

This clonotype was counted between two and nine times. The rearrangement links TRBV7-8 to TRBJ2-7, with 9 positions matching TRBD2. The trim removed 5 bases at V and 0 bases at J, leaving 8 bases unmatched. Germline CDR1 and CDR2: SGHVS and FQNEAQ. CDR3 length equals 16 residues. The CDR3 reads CASSEDLAGSSYEQYF. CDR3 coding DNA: TGTGCCAGCAGCGAAGATCTAGCGGGGAGCTCCTACGAGCAGTACTTC.

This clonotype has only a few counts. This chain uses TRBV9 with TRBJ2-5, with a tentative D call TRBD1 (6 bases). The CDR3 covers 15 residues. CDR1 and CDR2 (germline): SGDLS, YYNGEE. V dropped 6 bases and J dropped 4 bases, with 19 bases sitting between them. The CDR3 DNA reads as TGTGCCAGCAACCCCTCAGGGGATAGTCTAGAGACCCAGTACTTC. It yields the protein CASNPSGDSLETQYF.

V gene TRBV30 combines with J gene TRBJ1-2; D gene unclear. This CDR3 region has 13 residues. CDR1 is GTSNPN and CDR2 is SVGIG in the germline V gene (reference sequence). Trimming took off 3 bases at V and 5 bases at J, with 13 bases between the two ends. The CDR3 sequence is CAWSFEGRYGYTF. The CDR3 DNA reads TGTGCCTGGAGCTTCGAGGGAAGATATGGCTACACCTTC.

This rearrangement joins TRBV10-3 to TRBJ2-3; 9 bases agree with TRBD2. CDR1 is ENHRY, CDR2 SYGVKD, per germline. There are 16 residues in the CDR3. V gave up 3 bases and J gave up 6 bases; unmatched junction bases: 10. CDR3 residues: CAISDGNSGSSDTQYF. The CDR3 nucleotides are TGTGCCATCAGTGACGGAAATAGCGGGAGTTCCGATACGCAGTATTTT.

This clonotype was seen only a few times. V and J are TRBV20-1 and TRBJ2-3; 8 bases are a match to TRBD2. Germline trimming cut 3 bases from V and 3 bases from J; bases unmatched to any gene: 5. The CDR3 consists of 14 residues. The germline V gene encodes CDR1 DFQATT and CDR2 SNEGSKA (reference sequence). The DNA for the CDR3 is TGCAGTGCTAGTTCCGGCGGGAGGACAGATACGCAGTATTTT. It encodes CSASSGGRTDTQYF.

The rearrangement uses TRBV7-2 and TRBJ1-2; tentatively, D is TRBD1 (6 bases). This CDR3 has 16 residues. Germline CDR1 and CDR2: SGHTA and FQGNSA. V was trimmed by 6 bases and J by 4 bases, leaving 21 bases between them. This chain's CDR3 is CASRPGTWGAGYGYTF. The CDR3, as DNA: TGTGCCAGCAGGCCCGGGACATGGGGCGCGGGCTATGGCTACACCTTC. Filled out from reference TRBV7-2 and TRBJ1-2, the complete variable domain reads GAGVSQSPSNKVTEKGKDVELRCDPISGHTALYWYRQSLGQGLEFLIYFQGNSAPDKSGLPSDRFSAERTGGSVSTLTIQRTQQEDSAVYLCASRPGTWGAGYGYTFGSGTRLTVV.

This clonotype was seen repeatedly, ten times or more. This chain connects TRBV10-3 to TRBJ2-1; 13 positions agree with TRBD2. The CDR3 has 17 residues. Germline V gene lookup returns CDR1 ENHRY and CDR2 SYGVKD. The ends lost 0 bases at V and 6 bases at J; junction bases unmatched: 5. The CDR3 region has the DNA TGTGCCATCAGTGAGTCAGGAACTAGCGGGGGGGTCAATGAGCAGTTCTTC. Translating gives CAISESGTSGGVNEQFF.

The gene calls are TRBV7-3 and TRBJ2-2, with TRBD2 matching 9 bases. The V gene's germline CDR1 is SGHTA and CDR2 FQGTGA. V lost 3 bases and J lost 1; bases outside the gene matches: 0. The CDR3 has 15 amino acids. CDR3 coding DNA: TGTGCCAGCAGCTTTAGCGGGGGGAACACCGGGGAGCTGTTTTTT. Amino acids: CASSFSGGNTGELFF.

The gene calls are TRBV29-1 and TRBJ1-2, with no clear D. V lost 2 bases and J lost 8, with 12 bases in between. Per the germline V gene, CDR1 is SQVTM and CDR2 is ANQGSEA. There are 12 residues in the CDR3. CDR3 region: CSVEPGSLGYTF. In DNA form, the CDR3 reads TGCAGCGTTGAACCCGGGAGTCTGGGCTACACCTTC.